The rows below give T cell receptor beta chains drawn from one sample of a study of blood T cell repertoires in COVID-19. Using immunoSEQ multiplex PCR, the repertoire was profiled, and TCRdb retains in-frame clones only, with some absent. The sample has over 85,000 clones, around 90% seen once. Source material: peripheral blood. The receptors stem from a male donor with acute or convalescent COVID-19. Both conserved end residues are trimmed from each CDR3. Fields, in order: J gene, V gene, clone size, CDR3 length, CDR3 protein. Clone size appears in some rows only: once, few, many, or a class for an expanded clone.

j_call: TRBJ1-6; v_call: TRBV19; clone_size: -; cdr3_length: 11; cdr3_aa: ASSDSYNSPLH
j_call: TRBJ1-1; v_call: TRBV5-1; clone_size: -; cdr3_length: 11; cdr3_aa: ASSLVSNTEAF
j_call: TRBJ1-2; v_call: TRBV5-4; clone_size: few; cdr3_length: 10; cdr3_aa: AVTGGRNGYT
j_call: TRBJ1-4; v_call: TRBV2; clone_size: -; cdr3_length: 13; cdr3_aa: ASSEWTGPNEKLF
j_call: TRBJ2-3; v_call: TRBV5-1; clone_size: -; cdr3_length: 13; cdr3_aa: ASSPWEGLTDTQY
j_call: TRBJ2-7; v_call: TRBV28; clone_size: -; cdr3_length: 12; cdr3_aa: ASSFPGGSYEQY
j_call: TRBJ1-2; v_call: TRBV7-9; clone_size: -; cdr3_length: 10; cdr3_aa: ASSVLQGDYT
j_call: TRBJ2-7; v_call: TRBV5-1; clone_size: -; cdr3_length: 12; cdr3_aa: ASSGTGSSYEQY
j_call: TRBJ2-7; v_call: TRBV3-1/TRBV3-2; clone_size: -; cdr3_length: 11; cdr3_aa: ASSQDRGTEQY
j_call: TRBJ1-5; v_call: TRBV6-5; clone_size: -; cdr3_length: 11; cdr3_aa: ASSSTRRGPQH
j_call: TRBJ1-5; v_call: TRBV6-2/TRBV6-3; clone_size: -; cdr3_length: 13; cdr3_aa: ASSSHSGINQPQH
j_call: TRBJ2-3; v_call: TRBV7-9; clone_size: once; cdr3_length: 12; cdr3_aa: ASSPLAGVDTQY
j_call: TRBJ2-5; v_call: TRBV9; clone_size: -; cdr3_length: 13; cdr3_aa: ASSLAWGPQETQY
j_call: TRBJ1-6; v_call: TRBV5-4; clone_size: -; cdr3_length: 14; cdr3_aa: ASSGGGEGYNSPLH